This T cell receptor beta chain was identified during a study of regulatory T cells in long-lasting Graves disease (dated by TCRdb to 2020 to 2023). At the level of the whole study: Newly diagnosed Graves' disease patients had taken antithyroid drugs for less than 3 months. TCR sequencing covered some 13 persistent and roughly 20 newly diagnosed Graves' disease patients, around 33 samples in total. Peripheral blood TCR sequencing and RNA sequencing compared persistent Graves' disease patients with newly diagnosed Graves' disease patients. The study took place in China and was registered as a clinical trial.

The time point label of this sample denotes: newly diagnosed GD, antithyroid drugs for less than 3 months. For both TCR sequencing and RNA sequencing, RNA was extracted from PBMCs in TRIzol. The diagnosis of Graves' disease was made according to American Thyroid Association guidelines. Patients were recruited from an endocrinology department in Xi'an, China. Each patient gave approximately 9 milliliters of peripheral blood, collected in an EDTA anticoagulant tube. Ficoll Paque Plus density gradient separation was used to isolate PBMCs, and no further T cell sorting was performed. An Agilent 2100 Bioanalyzer and agarose gel were used to check RNA quality, and a NanoDrop 2000 was used to measure RNA concentration. The study at large found these results: Compared with newly diagnosed patients, persistent Graves' disease patients had lower TCR Shannon entropy and fewer highly expanded clones, which suggests clonal expansion. The small sample size was acknowledged by the authors as a limitation that may reduce accuracy. Only peripheral blood was studied, because thyroid tissue, the primary lesion, was inaccessible. Only the TCR beta chain was sequenced and analyzed. TRBV28, TRBJ1-2 and TRBJ2-5 were preferentially used in persistent disease, while TRBV20-1 and TRBJ2-1 were favored in newly diagnosed disease. Patients with persistent disease shared more public clonotypes (fewer than 3,000) than newly diagnosed patients did (approximately 970).

Reading from cysteine to phenylalanine, the CDR3 counts 16 amino acids. CDR3 DNA only is kept here, 48 bases in frame from base 1. The germline ends are 11 bases apart after V is trimmed by 0 bases and J by 0 bases. This clonotype was seen many times. Its binding antigen is unknown. No much larger clonotype is one base removed from it; base qualities were not supplied. The protocol used for the library was multiplex PCR. Sequencer: Illumina HiSeq 4000. iRepertoire HTBI primers and Arm-PCR amplification of CDR3 regions were used to construct TCR beta libraries. Gel purification was performed on PCR products prior to sequencing. In the authors' own workflow: Gene usage analysis of CDR3 amino acid clonotypes used the 62 TRBV and around 13 TRBJ segments found across samples. COPE and FqMerger were used to merge the filtered high-quality paired reads into contigs. BLAST was used to align contigs to IMGT TRBV, TRBD and TRBJ reference genes, and CDR3 was defined according to IMGT. Clonotypes above 0.1% frequency were classified as highly expanded clones. Shannon entropy was used to measure repertoire diversity, and the Gini coefficient was used to measure V-J evenness. A clonotype was considered public if more than one individual shared it. TCRdb itself trimmed the public reads at Q25 with fastp, ran MiXCR and retained productive beta chains. Each record represents a unique CDR3 protein, reported with the most common genes and DNA among its rows. TCRdb's processing, not the authors', yielded these V and J calls. The sample includes hundreds of thousands of distinct CDR3 sequences, with approximately 12% observed a single time. The top ten clonotypes cover about 10% of the sample.

A further study also used this sample, focusing on T cells in Graves' hyperthyroidism and ophthalmopathy. The second study also describes: A patient counted as having stable Graves' hyperthyroidism if no progression to ophthalmopathy occurred over 18 months of follow-up. The hyperthyroidism patients were between 18 and 65 years old and newly diagnosed, with a disease duration of less than 2 months. The study excluded patients with uncontrolled infections, other autoimmune diseases, pregnancy or lactation. Clinical symptoms, serum thyroxine and TRAb, thyroid ultrasound, and orbital computed tomography formed the basis for the diagnoses. A first-round RT-PCR of the TCR CDR3 used the HTBI primer set with the Qiagen OneStep RT-PCR kit. Most expanded thyroid clonotypes (frequency above 0.001) were also found in blood, which suggests that blood repertoires may mirror thyroid immune responses. A model built on a 13 V-J signature distinguished ophthalmopathy from stable hyperthyroidism, reaching approximately 89% sensitivity and 81% to 83% specificity in cross-validation and 80%/75% in testing. In validation, progression to ophthalmopathy was predicted by the model with about 70% sensitivity and 72.22% specificity, a median of approximately 6.5 months before onset. To identify distinguishing TCR V-J signatures, a discovery cohort of roughly 100 patients was used, comprising approximately 40 with Graves' ophthalmopathy and under 60 with stable Graves' hyperthyroidism. Prospective prediction of ophthalmopathy was tested in an independent validation cohort consisting of fewer than 20 hyperthyroidism patients and around 16 patients who later progressed to ophthalmopathy. The roughly 91 discovery patients were randomly split 7:3 into training and test sets. In addition, the study compared T-cell repertoires in thyroid tissue and in blood from 6 or 7 Graves' hyperthyroidism patients. Following sampling, methimazole starting at 30 mg daily was given to hyperthyroidism patients, and high-dose intravenous methylprednisolone was given to ophthalmopathy patients. Libraries were constructed in a second round of multiplex PCR, after which size selection and purification were carried out. Libraries were sequenced paired-end with 100 bp reads on an Illumina HiSeq2000. SOAPnuke was used to process the raw data, removing reads that contained adapters or uncalled bases, had a mean Phred below 15, or lacked an exact match to the constant primer or identifier. High-quality paired reads were merged with COPE v1.2.5, and unique nucleotide sequences were defined as clonotypes. Clonotypes were aligned to IMGT TRBV, TRBD and TRBJ reference segments using MiTCR v1.1. Analysis was restricted to V-J combinations with a frequency above 0.0001, which covered 99% to 99.2% of repertoires. The TCS score was defined as F50 (clonal expansion) divided by E x V (chaos), with BLOSUM62-based TCRdist calculated between CDR3 peptides within each V-J. Welch's t-statistics and random forest reduced several hundred V-J features to 13, which were used in a naive Bayes classifier (R e1071). No statistical method was used to fix the sample size in advance, and group allocation was not hidden from the investigators. The paper reports TCR Vbeta CDR3 sequencing of approximately 140 peripheral blood samples: under 45 ophthalmopathy, fewer than 80 hyperthyroidism and around 17 progressor patients.

The sequenced sample was peripheral blood mononuclear cells (PBMCs), obtained at new diagnosis, from a patient treated with antithyroid drugs. This clonotype was sampled from a man aged 30 to 39 with Graves disease. Donor details come from another sample of the same person, matched by shared clones. The chain was built from TRBV12-3 or TRBV12-4 and TRBJ2-5, with no confidently assigned D gene. The nucleotides are TGTGCCAGCAGTTTAGCGCGGCTACCGTACCAAGAGACCCAGTACTTC. Its protein product is CASSLARLPYQETQYF.